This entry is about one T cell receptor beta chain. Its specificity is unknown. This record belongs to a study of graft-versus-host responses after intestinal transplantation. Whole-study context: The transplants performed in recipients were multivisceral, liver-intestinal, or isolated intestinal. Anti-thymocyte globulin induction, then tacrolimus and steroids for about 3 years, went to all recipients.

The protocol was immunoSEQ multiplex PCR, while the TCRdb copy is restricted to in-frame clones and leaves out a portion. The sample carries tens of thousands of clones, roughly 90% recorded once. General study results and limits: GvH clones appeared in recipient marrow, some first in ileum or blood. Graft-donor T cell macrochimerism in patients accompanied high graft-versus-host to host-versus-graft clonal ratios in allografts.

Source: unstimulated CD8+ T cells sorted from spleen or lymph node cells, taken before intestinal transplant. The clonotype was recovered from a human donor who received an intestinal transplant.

DNA of the CDR3: TGTGCCAGCAGTTTTACTTCACTAGGCTCACCCCGTTCACCCCTCCACTTT. Translation: CASSFTSLGSPRSPLHF. This chain connects TRBV28 to TRBJ1-6; D is unresolved. Germline V lookup: CDR1 MDHEN, CDR2 SYDVKM. The ends were cut back, 3 bases at V and 9 bases at J, with 21 bases in the middle. The CDR3 contains 17 residues.